A single TCR beta chain is shown here with its context. Its target antigen remains unknown. Base quality data are lacking; no much larger clone is found one base away. This sample is drawn from a study of T cell changes during pregnancy in multiple sclerosis (dated by TCRdb to between 2017 and 2020). For the wider study: The study examined how the T cell repertoire changed over the course of pregnancy in women with multiple sclerosis.

The library was prepared using the immunoSEQ multiplex PCR assay. TCRdb obtained this table from immuneACCESS and retained in-frame rearrangements with V and J assigned. These tables miss some clones; where compared with another copy, unresolved V genes account for less than half of the shortfall, and the remainder is unexplained. Recorded for this sample are approximately 32,000 clones; approximately 94% of them occurred a single time. Of the sample, roughly 0.4% falls within the top ten clones. V drops 2 bases and J drops 7 bases, leaving 15 bases in between. Via the germline V gene (reference sequence), CDR1 is LNHDA and CDR2 SQIVND. There are 16 amino acids in the CDR3, from cysteine to phenylalanine inclusive. This entry keeps only the CDR3 DNA: 48 bases, framed from base 1.

The material sequenced was CD4+ T cells from peripheral blood mononuclear cells, taken in the second trimester of pregnancy. The receptor's source is a female donor with multiple sclerosis, enrolled in a pregnancy study. This chain joins TRBV19 to TRBJ1-6, with no confidently assigned D gene. The CDR3 amino acid sequence is: CASSITFEGPNSPLHF. The nucleotides read TGTGCCAGTAGTATAACGTTTGAGGGCCCCAATTCACCCCTCCACTTT.